These 21 T cell receptor beta chains share one sample of origin, sequenced in a study of siplizumab effects on memory and regulatory T cells. The data were produced by immunoSEQ multiplex PCR, yet TCRdb's version contains in-frame clones alone and is incomplete. The repertoire includes fewer than 100,000 clones, about 95% of them detected once, and around a sixth sits in the top ten. The sample was CD8+ T cells sorted from blood. All receptors derive from a human donor in good health.

The V gene is TRBV4-1, the J gene TRBJ2-7, with 9 bases that match TRBD1. Germline V gives CDR1 MGHRA, CDR2 YSYEKL. V dropped 4 bases and J dropped 3; count of bases not matched to a gene: 7. This CDR3 contains 15 residues. Here the CDR3 DNA reads TGCGCCAGCAGCCCCAGGACAGGGGACGTCTACGAGCAGTACTTC. This encodes CASSPRTGDVYEQYF.

The chain carries TRBV5-1 and TRBJ2-3, with TRBD2 matching 12 bases. Germline V gives CDR1 SGHRS, CDR2 YFSETQ. CDR3 size: 15 residues. V lost 3 bases to trimming and J lost 5 bases; unmatched junction nucleotides: 4. The CDR3: CASSSLAGGGDTQYF. The DNA of the CDR3 is TGCGCCAGCAGCTCCCTAGCGGGAGGGGGAGATACGCAGTATTTT.

The rearrangement links TRBV27 to TRBJ2-5, with D uncertain. The CDR3 runs to 15 residues. V was shortened by 5 bases and J by 0 bases, with 13 bases between the two germline ends. Germline CDR1 and CDR2: MNHEY and SMNVEV (reference sequence). CDR3 DNA: TGTGCCAGCAGTGTTTCCCCCTGGTACCAAGAGACCCAGTACTTC. It specifies CASSVSPWYQETQYF.

The rearrangement joins TRBV9 to TRBJ2-3, with TRBD2 as a possible D gene (7 bases). The CDR3 is 16 amino acids. V lost 0 bases and J 2 bases, leaving 13 bases between the germline ends. The germline CDR1 and CDR2 sequences are SGDLS and YYNGEE. The CDR3 sequence is CASSVGGGGPTDTQYF. The CDR3 bases are TGTGCCAGCAGCGTAGGTGGGGGGGGCCCCACAGATACGCAGTATTTT.

The chain couples TRBV6-6 to TRBJ2-7; D unresolved. Germline assignment: CDR1 MNHNY and CDR2 SVGAGI (reference sequence). This CDR3 spans 12 amino acids. V was cut by 8 bases and J by 2 bases, with 10 bases left in between. The CDR3 coding sequence is TGTGCCAGCCGAAGCGAGACCTACGAGCAGTACTTC. This encodes CASRSETYEQYF.

Here the CDR3 reads CASTHYPTFPGTDTQYF. The CDR3 coding sequence is TGTGCCAGCACCCATTATCCGACTTTCCCTGGGACAGATACGCAGTATTTT. The chain links TRBV11-1 to TRBJ2-3; D is unclear. The CDR3 covers 17 residues. Per the germline V gene, CDR1 is SGHAT and CDR2 is FQDESV (reference sequence). V was shortened by 7 bases and J by 3 bases, with 23 bases between the two germline ends.

The chain is built from TRBV6-5 and TRBJ1-4, with D possibly matching TRBD1 (5 bases). Between the trimmed V and J ends, which lost 2 bases and 7 bases, there was a span of 11 bases. Germline V gene data show CDR1 as MNHEY and CDR2 as SVGAGI. The CDR3 is made up of 14 amino acids. CDR3 amino acids: CASSYGRAGEKLFF. The CDR3 DNA follows: TGTGCCAGCAGTTACGGCAGGGCGGGTGAAAAACTGTTTTTT.

The rearrangement joins TRBV7-9 to TRBJ2-5; 12 bases agree with TRBD1. In germline, CDR1 is SEHNR, CDR2 FQNEAQ (reference sequence). This CDR3 comprises 16 residues. The ends lost 5 bases at V and 4 bases at J; junction bases unmatched: 8. The CDR3 sequence: CASSAAGTGGRETQYF. The CDR3 DNA sequence: TGTGCCAGCAGCGCCGCCGGGACAGGGGGCCGAGAGACCCAGTACTTC. The full variable domain, with the rest looked up from reference TRBV7-9 and TRBJ2-5, is DTGVSQNPRHKITKRGQNVTFRCDPISEHNRLYWYRQTLGQGPEFLTYFQNEAQLEKSRLLSDRFSAERPKGSFSTLEIQRTEQGDSAMYLCASSAAGTGGRETQYFGPGTRLLVL.

V and J are TRBV6-1 and TRBJ2-3; D ambiguous. This CDR3 is 16 amino acids long. V was shortened by 3 bases and J by 2 bases, with 15 bases between the two germline ends. Germline loops: CDR1 MNHNS, CDR2 SASEGT. This CDR3 reads CASSDHLNTFTDTQYF. DNA for the CDR3: TGTGCCAGCAGTGACCATCTAAACACTTTCACAGATACGCAGTATTTT.

V and J are TRBV11-2 and TRBJ1-2; a weak D match, TRBD1 (5 bases). The CDR3 sequence is 14 residues long. Trimming left V 4 bases short and J 8 bases short, with 17 bases between. The V gene's germline CDR1 is SGHAT and CDR2 FQNNGV. CDR3 sequence reads: CASSSLQGEGGYTF. In nucleotides, the CDR3 is TGTGCCAGCAGCTCCCTGCAAGGGGAGGGAGGCTACACCTTC.

This chain uses TRBV27 with TRBJ2-2, with D possibly being TRBD2 (5 bases). CDR1 is MNHEY, CDR2 SMNVEV, per germline (reference sequence). The CDR3 length is 15 residues. Trimming pared 7 bases from V and 2 bases from J, leaving 14 bases between. As DNA, the CDR3 is TGTGCCAGCACCCTTTTGAGGGAAAACACCGGGGAGCTGTTTTTT. Its translation is CASTLLRENTGELFF.

The chain joins TRBV4-1 to TRBJ1-2, with 10 bases lining up with TRBD1. Per germline, CDR1 MGHRA and CDR2 YSYEKL. This CDR3 has 15 amino acids. V trimming: 2 bases; J trimming: 4 bases; junction bases outside the gene matches: 4. CDR3 protein: CASSQPTGGIYGYTF. The CDR3 nucleotides read TGCGCCAGCAGCCAACCGACAGGGGGCATCTATGGCTACACCTTC.

The chain recombines TRBV9 with TRBJ2-7; D is possibly TRBD1 (6 bases). CDR1 is SGDLS and CDR2 is YYNGEE in the germline V gene. This CDR3 has 15 residues. V was trimmed by 0 bases and J by 0 bases, leaving 10 bases between them. CDR3 residues: CASSVGDTPSYEQYF. In DNA, the CDR3 is TGTGCCAGCAGCGTAGGGGACACACCCTCCTACGAGCAGTACTTC.

The chain joins TRBV27 to TRBJ2-3; 7 positions match TRBD2. Germline CDR1 is MNHEY and CDR2 is SMNVEV (reference sequence). This CDR3 spans 16 amino acids. V shed 6 bases and J 0 bases; nucleotides not matched to a gene: 9. The CDR3 DNA follows: TGTGCCAGCAGCCTAGGGGCGGGAGTTAGCACAGATACGCAGTATTTT. This codes for CASSLGAGVSTDTQYF.

The chain joins TRBV5-1 to TRBJ1-3; D not resolved. The ends were cut back, 0 bases at V and 7 bases at J, with 14 bases in the middle. The CDR3 spans 15 residues. CDR1 is SGHRS, CDR2 YFSETQ, per germline. The CDR3, as DNA: TGCGCCAGCAGCTTGGCGGCTAAATCGGGGAACACCATATATTTT. Encoded protein: CASSLAAKSGNTIYF.

The V call is TRBV19, the J call TRBJ2-3; weak D call: TRBD2 (6 bases). V was clipped by 7 bases and J by 4 bases, with 12 bases between them. The CDR3 covers 13 residues. Germline assignment: CDR1 LNHDA and CDR2 SQIVND (reference sequence). CDR3 residues: CASIGGKADTQYF. DNA of the CDR3: TGTGCCAGTATTGGGGGGAAGGCAGATACGCAGTATTTT.

V is TRBV11-2 and J is TRBJ2-3; D may be TRBD2 (6 bases). The length of the CDR3 is 13 residues. In germline, CDR1 is SGHAT, CDR2 FQNNGV. The V end lost 4 bases, the J end lost 6 bases, and 11 bases lay between the germline ends. The CDR3 protein is CASSYGGSDTQYF. CDR3 sequence (DNA): TGTGCCAGCAGCTATGGGGGGTCCGATACGCAGTATTTT.

The chain has TRBV7-9 and TRBJ2-7; D uncertain. The CDR3 extends over 15 amino acids. Trimming took off 4 bases at V and 4 bases at J, with 17 bases between the two ends. Per the germline V gene, CDR1 is SEHNR and CDR2 is FQNEAQ (reference sequence). CDR3 nucleotide sequence: TGTGCCAGCAGCTCACCTCGCGCGGCCTTGTACGAGCAGTACTTC. Its translation is CASSSPRAALYEQYF.

The chain uses TRBV9 and TRBJ2-1; 9 bases line up with TRBD2. There are 15 residues in the CDR3. J was trimmed by 7 bases and V by 0 bases; bases with no gene match: 5. Per germline, CDR1 SGDLS and CDR2 YYNGEE. The CDR3 spells CASSVESREGNEQFF. The CDR3 DNA sequence: TGTGCCAGCAGCGTAGAATCGCGGGAGGGTAATGAGCAGTTCTTC. The whole variable domain, remainder taken from reference TRBV9 and TRBJ2-1, is DSGVTQTPKHLITATGQRVTLRCSPRSGDLSVYWYQQSLDQGLQFLIQYYNGEERAKGNILERFSAQQFPDLHSELNLSSLELGDSALYFCASSVESREGNEQFFGPGTRLTVL.

The chain recombines TRBV4-1 with TRBJ1-1, with D tentatively TRBD1 (5 bases). Germline V gene data show CDR1 as MGHRA and CDR2 as YSYEKL. The V end was cut by 3 bases, the J end by 10 bases, with 15 bases between. The CDR3 extends over 13 amino acids. The CDR3 reads CASSQKTQGSAFF. The CDR3 DNA is TGCGCCAGCAGCCAGAAAACTCAGGGATCAGCTTTCTTT.

The genes are TRBV19 and TRBJ2-7; 9 bases agree with TRBD1. V lost 3 bases and J lost 3; bases outside the gene matches: 3. From germline, CDR1 is LNHDA and CDR2 SQIVND (reference sequence). This CDR3 has 14 amino acids. Written as DNA, the CDR3 is TGTGCCAGTAGTATGACAGGGGGTCTCTACGAGCAGTACTTC. Amino acids: CASSMTGGLYEQYF.